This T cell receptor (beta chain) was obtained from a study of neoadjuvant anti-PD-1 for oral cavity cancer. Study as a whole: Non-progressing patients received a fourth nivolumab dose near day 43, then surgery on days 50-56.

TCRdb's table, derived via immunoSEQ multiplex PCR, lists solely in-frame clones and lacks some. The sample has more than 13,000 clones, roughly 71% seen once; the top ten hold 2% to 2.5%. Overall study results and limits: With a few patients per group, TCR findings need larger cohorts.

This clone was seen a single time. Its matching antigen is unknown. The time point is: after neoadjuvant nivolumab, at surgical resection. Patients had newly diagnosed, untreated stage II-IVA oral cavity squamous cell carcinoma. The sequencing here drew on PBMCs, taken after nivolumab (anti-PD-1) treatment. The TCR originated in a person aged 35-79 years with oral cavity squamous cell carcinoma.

The CDR3 DNA follows: TGTGCCAGCAGCTTGCCACAGGCTCCACAGTACTTC. As protein: CASSLPQAPQYF. The chain joins TRBV7-9 to TRBJ2-7; weak D call: TRBD1 (5 bases). V gave up 3 bases and J gave up 10 bases, with 13 bases separating them. Per the germline V gene, CDR1 is SEHNR and CDR2 is FQNEAQ (reference sequence). This CDR3 is 12 amino acids long.